The 16 T cell receptor beta chains below come from one sample, sequenced in a study of shared clonotypes between healthy human individuals. As defined, naive CD8 cells were CD45RO-negative and positively selected for CCR7, with terminally differentiated effector memory CD45RA+ cells excluded. The table came from immunoSEQ multiplex PCR; TCRdb's copy has only in-frame clones and leaves some out. The sample consists of around 2.1 million clones, approximately 94% of them appearing once. Sequences were obtained from naive CD8+ T cells from PBMCs. These receptors all come from a man younger than 30 in good health. Some clones in this sample may be carry-over from other donors' samples.

The genes are TRBV4-1 and TRBJ2-1, with 8 nucleotides matching TRBD1. The CDR3 spans 15 residues. Germline V gene data show CDR1 as MGHRA and CDR2 as YSYEKL. The junction had 8 bases not matched to a gene; V was cut back by 6 bases and J by 4 bases. DNA for the CDR3: TGCGCCAGCAGGCTAGGACAGGGACGGTACAATGAGCAGTTCTTC. Its protein product is CASRLGQGRYNEQFF.

A few counts support this clone. The gene calls are TRBV15 and TRBJ1-4; D ambiguous. Trimming removed 9 bases from V and 5 bases from J, with 10 bases in between. CDR1 is LNHNV and CDR2 is YYDKDF in the germline V gene (reference sequence). This CDR3 has 12 amino acids. For the CDR3, the DNA is TGTGCCACTCGGGCACGGAATGAAAAACTGTTTTTT. Its protein product is CATRARNEKLFF.

The rearrangement links TRBV21-1 to TRBJ2-1; TRBD2, as called in the table, went unchecked against the DNA. TRBV21-1 is shown as a pseudogene. CDR3 size: 13 residues. The CDR3 is CASSWGERNEQFF. In DNA, the CDR3 is TGTGCCAGCAGTTGGGGGGAACGGAATGAGCAGTTCTTC.

The chain has TRBV2 and TRBJ2-7; no definite D call. This CDR3 spans 13 amino acids. V gave up 6 bases and J gave up 2 bases, with 11 bases separating them. Looked up from germline, CDR1 is SNHLY and CDR2 is FYNNEI. CDR3 protein: CASSHPVAYEQYF. The CDR3 coding sequence is TGTGCCAGCAGCCATCCAGTTGCCTACGAGCAGTACTTC. The full variable domain, in which reference TRBV2 and TRBJ2-7 provide the parts outside the CDR3, is EPEVTQTPSHQVTQMGQEVILRCVPISNHLYFYWYRQILGQKVEFLVSFYNNEISEKSEIFDDQFSVERPDGSNFTLKIRSTKLEDSAMYFCASSHPVAYEQYFGPGTRLTVT.

This CDR3 reads CASSLSGNTEAFF. CDR3 DNA sequence: TGTGCCAGCAGCTTAAGTGGAAACACTGAAGCTTTCTTT. The chain employs TRBV7-7 and TRBJ1-1; D unclear. With 2 bases removed from V and 2 bases from J, the gap between germline ends came to 6 bases. Germline V gives CDR1 SSHAT, CDR2 FNYEAQ (reference sequence). This CDR3 comprises 13 residues.

The chain recombines TRBV9 with TRBJ2-5; D unresolved. Trimming took 0 bases from V and 7 from J, leaving 4 bases between them. The CDR3 spans 11 residues. Per germline, CDR1 SGDLS and CDR2 YYNGEE. The CDR3 is CASSVGGTQYF. DNA for the CDR3: TGTGCCAGCAGCGTAGGTGGGACCCAGTACTTC.

This clone was seen a single time. This chain uses TRBV4-1 with TRBJ2-7; 9 nucleotides match TRBD1. The J segment lost 5 bases and the V segment lost 4 bases, leaving 9 bases of the junction unmatched. Germline CDR1 is MGHRA and CDR2 is YSYEKL. The CDR3 is 15 amino acids. As DNA, the CDR3 is TGCGCCAGCAGCCTCATACAGGGGGCTCGCCACGAGCAGTACTTC. This gives the protein CASSLIQGARHEQYF.

The DNA for the CDR3 is TGTGCCAGCAGCGGGCGAGCGGGAGGGGACTACGAGCAGTACTTC. Translation: CASSGRAGGDYEQYF. The genes are TRBV11-2 and TRBJ2-7, with TRBD2 matching 10 bases. J lost 3 bases, V lost 5 bases, and 7 bases had no gene match. Per the germline V gene, CDR1 is SGHAT and CDR2 is FQNNGV. CDR3 size: 15 residues.

The chain carries TRBV27 and TRBJ2-3; 9 bases map to TRBD2. V shed 2 bases and J 6 bases; nucleotides not matched to a gene: 3. The CDR3 has 14 amino acids. Germline CDR1 reads MNHEY; CDR2 reads SMNVEV (reference sequence). The CDR3 DNA sequence: TGTGCCAGCAGTTTACTAGCGGGATTGGATACGCAGTATTTT. It yields the protein CASSLLAGLDTQYF.

The V and J genes are TRBV7-9 and TRBJ1-2, with 8 positions matching TRBD1. CDR1 is SEHNR and CDR2 is FQNEAQ in the germline V gene (reference sequence). J gave up 4 bases and V 5 bases, and 12 bases lay outside the gene matches. The CDR3 loop spans 16 amino acids. CDR3 in amino acids: CASSVEGGTGLYGYTF. The DNA for the CDR3 is TGTGCCAGCAGCGTAGAAGGGGGGACAGGTCTCTATGGCTACACCTTC.

V and J are TRBV2 and TRBJ2-5, with D unresolved. This CDR3 has 14 amino acids. Trimming stripped 0 bases from V and 3 bases from J, with 8 bases between. Germline-derived CDR1 and CDR2 are SNHLY and FYNNEI. The CDR3 sequence: CASSEARQEETQYF. Written as DNA, the CDR3 is TGTGCCAGCAGTGAAGCGCGGCAGGAAGAGACCCAGTACTTC.

This clone was recorded once. The rearrangement joins TRBV9 to TRBJ2-5, with D tentatively TRBD2 (5 bases). Germline loops: CDR1 SGDLS, CDR2 YYNGEE. CDR3 size: 16 residues. V dropped 0 bases and J dropped 5 bases, with 17 bases sitting between them. The CDR3 DNA follows: TGTGCCAGCAGCGTAGCGGGGTGGGTGGGTGTTGAGACCCAGTACTTC. Amino acids: CASSVAGWVGVETQYF.

This chain links TRBV19 with TRBJ2-2; D ambiguous. The germline V gene encodes CDR1 LNHDA and CDR2 SQIVND (reference sequence). Between the trimmed V and J ends, which lost 8 bases and 3 bases, there was a span of 7 bases. The CDR3 covers 12 residues. This CDR3 reads CASGWDTGELFF. The CDR3 region has the DNA TGTGCCAGTGGCTGGGACACCGGGGAGCTGTTTTTT.

This rearrangement joins TRBV28 to TRBJ1-1; D unresolved. The CDR3 contains 13 residues. Germline V gene data show CDR1 as MDHEN and CDR2 as SYDVKM. Trimming removed 7 bases at V and 3 bases at J, with 12 bases between. The CDR3 bases are TGTGCCAGCATAAATCGGACCTACACTGAAGCTTTCTTT. This translates into CASINRTYTEAFF.

This clone was seen a single time. The rearrangement uses TRBV7-9 and TRBJ2-5; D tentatively fits TRBD1 or TRBD2 (5 bases each). CDR1 is SEHNR, CDR2 FQNEAQ, per germline (reference sequence). The CDR3 has 15 amino acids. The ends were cut back, 1 base at V and 4 bases at J, with 13 bases in the middle. CDR3 in amino acids: CASSLEPGAGETQYF. CDR3 sequence (DNA): TGTGCCAGCAGCTTAGAACCCGGGGCGGGAGAGACCCAGTACTTC.

The chain has TRBV7-9 and TRBJ2-5, with 8 bases that match TRBD1. Germline trimming cut 3 bases from V and 5 bases from J; bases unmatched to any gene: 5. Looked up from germline, CDR1 is SEHNR and CDR2 is FQNEAQ (reference sequence). The CDR3 is 14 residues long. The CDR3 region is CASSFQGAWETQYF. The CDR3 DNA reads as TGTGCCAGCAGCTTCCAGGGGGCCTGGGAGACCCAGTACTTC.